The 23 T cell receptor beta chains presented below share a single source sample, sequenced in a study of blood T cell repertoires in COVID-19. Only in-frame clones appear in the TCRdb table, and some are missing; sequencing was by immunoSEQ multiplex PCR. Of more than 80,000 clones in the sample, approximately 82% were seen once. The sample consisted of peripheral blood. Receptors originate from a woman aged 70-85 years with acute or convalescent COVID-19.

The chain uses TRBV6-4 and TRBJ2-3, with D tentatively TRBD1 (6 bases). Germline CDR1 and CDR2: MRHNA and SNTAGT. The V end was cut by 4 bases, the J end by 1 base, with 12 bases between. The CDR3 spans 15 residues. This chain's CDR3 is CASSVGPGGTDTQYF. For the CDR3, the DNA is TGTGCCAGCAGTGTGGGGCCAGGGGGCACAGATACGCAGTATTTT.

The chain couples TRBV5-1 to TRBJ1-4; 7 bases are shared with TRBD1. The CDR3 is 14 amino acids. Germline V gene lookup returns CDR1 SGHRS and CDR2 YFSETQ. Trimming cost V 0 bases and J 7 bases; bases outside gene matches: 3. This CDR3 is CASSLGQGGEKLFF. The CDR3 DNA sequence: TGCGCCAGCAGCTTGGGACAGGGTGGTGAAAAACTGTTTTTT.

The chain carries TRBV27 and TRBJ1-1; D is unclear. V lost 6 bases and J lost 7, with 15 bases in between. Germline CDR1 is MNHEY and CDR2 is SMNVEV (reference sequence). The CDR3 runs 13 residues. CDR3 sequence reads: CASSSAEILEAFF. The CDR3 nucleotides are TGTGCCAGCAGCTCGGCGGAAATCCTTGAAGCTTTCTTT.

The chain links TRBV20-1 to TRBJ2-5, with 7 bases lining up with TRBD1. The CDR3 consists of 12 residues. Trimming at V came to 3 bases and at J to 7 bases, leaving 5 bases not matched to a gene. From germline, CDR1 is DFQATT and CDR2 SNEGSKA (reference sequence). CDR3 nucleotides: TGCAGTGCTAGTGAGGGGGCCGGGACCCAGTACTTC. Amino acids: CSASEGAGTQYF.

This chain uses TRBV7-9 with TRBJ1-3; the D is unclear. V was shortened by 0 bases and J by 0 bases, with 6 bases between the two germline ends. CDR1 and CDR2 from the germline V gene are SEHNR and FQNEAQ (reference sequence). There are 15 residues in the CDR3. DNA of the CDR3: TGTGCCAGCAGCTTAGCGATGGCCTCTGGAAACACCATATATTTT. Its protein product is CASSLAMASGNTIYF.

V usage is TRBV15 and J usage is TRBJ1-2; D is uncertain. This CDR3 has 15 residues. Trimming removed 3 bases from V and 3 bases from J, with 14 bases in between. The germline CDR1 and CDR2 sequences are LNHNV and YYDKDF (reference sequence). CDR3 region: CATSRRTEGDYGYTF. The DNA of the CDR3 is TGTGCCACCAGCAGGAGGACGGAGGGAGACTATGGCTACACCTTC.

The chain employs TRBV7-9 and TRBJ1-6; 7 bases match TRBD1. V was pared by 4 bases and J by 7 bases, with 7 bases of the junction left unmatched. There are 15 residues in the CDR3. Germline V gene data show CDR1 as SEHNR and CDR2 as FQNEAQ (reference sequence). The DNA for the CDR3 is TGTGCCAGCAGCTGGGATGGACAGGCAAATTCACCCCTCCACTTT. Translated, it gives CASSWDGQANSPLHF.

The CDR3, as DNA: TGCGCCAGCAGCTTATCCATCTATAATTCACCCCTCCACTTT. Its protein is CASSLSIYNSPLHF. The genes are TRBV5-1 and TRBJ1-6; unclear D gene. Trimming stripped 2 bases from V and 3 bases from J, with 6 bases between. The CDR3 loop spans 14 amino acids. Germline loops: CDR1 SGHRS, CDR2 YFSETQ.

The chain has TRBV12-3 or TRBV12-4 and TRBJ2-5; D call uncertain. Trimming pared 3 bases from V and 2 bases from J, leaving 7 bases between. The CDR3 covers 13 residues. The CDR3 loop is CASSFSYQETQYF. The CDR3 DNA sequence: TGTGCCAGCAGTTTTTCGTATCAAGAGACCCAGTACTTC.

Concerning this clone itself: Here the CDR3 omits its conserved ending phenylalanine or tryptophan, so a read error is the likely source. The DNA is left out, because the CDR3 cannot be placed on it with certainty; the CDR3 is given as TCRdb lists it. V gene TRBV19 combines with J gene TRBJ1-1; the table gives TRBD1 as D, unverified against the DNA. The CDR3 region is 12 residues in length, termini included. CDR1 and CDR2 from the germline V gene are LNHDA and SQIVND (reference sequence). The CDR3 here is CASSIAGGPPSV.

V gene TRBV27 combines with J gene TRBJ2-1; the match to TRBD2 covers 9 bases. Germline-derived CDR1 and CDR2 are MNHEY and SMNVEV (reference sequence). V was clipped by 6 bases and J by 9 bases; unmatched bases: 6. CDR3 length: 13 residues. DNA of the CDR3: TGTGCCAGCAGGCTAGCGGGGAGGGTTGAGCAGTTCTTC. Residues: CASRLAGRVEQFF.

V is TRBV12-3 or TRBV12-4 and J is TRBJ2-7; D possibly corresponds to TRBD1 (5 bases). The CDR3 runs to 13 residues. The V end was cut by 2 bases, the J end by 2 bases, with 7 bases between. As DNA, the CDR3 is TGTGCCAGCAGTTTACAGGGAACCTACGAGCAGTACTTC. The encoded protein is CASSLQGTYEQYF.

This chain joins TRBV6-2 or TRBV6-3 and TRBJ2-5, with 7 bases that match TRBD1. V was pared by 4 bases and J by 5 bases, with 10 bases of the junction left unmatched. The V gene's germline CDR1 is MNHEY and CDR2 SVGEGT. This CDR3 has 15 amino acids. The CDR3 loop is CASSFLTGTEETQYF. CDR3 nucleotides: TGTGCCAGCAGTTTTCTAACCGGGACAGAGGAGACCCAGTACTTC.

V gene TRBV2 combines with J gene TRBJ1-5, with D perhaps matching TRBD1 (5 bases). Trimming took 1 base from V and 5 from J, leaving 9 bases between them. Germline CDR1 is SNHLY and CDR2 is FYNNEI. The CDR3 is made up of 14 amino acids. The chain's CDR3 is CASSEGQGYQPQHF. CDR3 nucleotides: TGTGCCAGCAGTGAAGGGCAGGGTTATCAGCCCCAGCATTTT.

V usage is TRBV4-1 and J usage is TRBJ1-1; tentative D call: TRBD1 (5 bases). This CDR3 contains 15 residues. With 0 bases removed from V and 0 bases from J, the gap between germline ends came to 8 bases. Germline V gives CDR1 MGHRA, CDR2 YSYEKL. The CDR3 region has the DNA TGCGCCAGCAGCCAAGAACAGGTGCTGAACACTGAAGCTTTCTTT. This translates into CASSQEQVLNTEAFF.

This chain uses TRBV7-9 with TRBJ1-2; D is undetermined. Germline CDR1 and CDR2: SEHNR and FQNEAQ (reference sequence). The CDR3 extends over 13 amino acids. V lost 6 bases to trimming and J lost 4 bases, with 12 bases between them. CDR3 sequence (DNA): TGTGCCAGCAGATCTGGGCAGAGCTATGGCTACACCTTC. It translates to CASRSGQSYGYTF.

V gene TRBV27 combines with J gene TRBJ2-7, with D perhaps matching TRBD1 (5 bases). Trimming stripped 3 bases from V and 3 bases from J, with 12 bases between. The CDR3 is made up of 14 amino acids. Per the germline V gene, CDR1 is MNHEY and CDR2 is SMNVEV (reference sequence). In nucleotides, the CDR3 is TGTGCCAGCAGTTTGAGACAGTACATCTACGAGCAGTACTTC. Its protein is CASSLRQYIYEQYF.

V gene TRBV11-2 combines with J gene TRBJ2-2, with TRBD1 identical over 8 bases. The CDR3 is made up of 15 amino acids. V shed 1 base, J shed 7 bases, and the junction held 5 bases outside the gene matches. Germline V gives CDR1 SGHAT, CDR2 FQNNGV. CDR3 sequence: CASSLVGTGIGELFF. The CDR3 DNA reads as TGTGCCAGCAGCTTAGTAGGGACAGGAATCGGGGAGCTGTTTTTT. Full variable domain (missing parts from reference TRBV11-2 and TRBJ2-2): EAGVAQSPRYKIIEKRQSVAFWCNPISGHATLYWYQQILGQGPKLLIQFQNNGVVDDSQLPKDRFSAERLKGVDSTLKIQPAKLEDSAVYLCASSLVGTGIGELFFGEGSRLTVL.

The V gene is TRBV4-2, the J gene TRBJ1-6; no reliable D call. V lost 0 bases and J 8 bases, leaving 14 bases between the germline ends. The CDR3 has 16 amino acids. The germline V gene encodes CDR1 LGHNA and CDR2 YNFKEQ. The CDR3 loop is CASSQETTGIDSPLHF. The CDR3 DNA reads TGTGCCAGCAGCCAAGAAACCACCGGGATAGATTCACCCCTCCACTTT.

Only one count was recorded for this clone. The J gene is TRBJ2-3, the V gene TRBV6-1; 10 nucleotides agree with TRBD2. After removal of 4 bases from V and 0 bases from J, the junction contained 7 bases not matched to a gene. CDR1 MNHNS and CDR2 SASEGT come from the germline V gene. The CDR3 extends over 17 amino acids. This CDR3 is CASSGRFSGGSTDTQYF. CDR3 nucleotides: TGTGCCAGCAGTGGCAGGTTTAGCGGGGGGAGCACAGATACGCAGTATTTT.

The V gene is TRBV5-1, the J gene TRBJ1-5; 7 bases are a match to TRBD1. V was pared by 3 bases and J by 1 base, with 1 base of the junction left unmatched. Germline V gene data show CDR1 as SGHRS and CDR2 as YFSETQ. This CDR3 is built from 14 residues. This CDR3 is CASSSGGSNQPQHF. Written as DNA, the CDR3 is TGCGCCAGCAGCTCAGGGGGGAGCAATCAGCCCCAGCATTTT.

The chain recombines TRBV9 with TRBJ1-2, with TRBD1 identical over 8 bases. The trim removed 2 bases at V and 7 bases at J, leaving 7 bases unmatched. The length of the CDR3 is 14 residues. The germline CDR1 and CDR2 sequences are SGDLS and YYNGEE. CDR3 bases: TGTGCCAGCAGCGTGGACAGGGCAGGTGCTGGCTACACCTTC. Amino acid sequence: CASSVDRAGAGYTF.

This clone has just one count. This chain connects TRBV5-8 to TRBJ1-5, with 9 positions matching TRBD1. Trimming at V came to 3 bases and at J to 3 bases, leaving 4 bases not matched to a gene. The CDR3 runs 15 residues. Looked up from germline, CDR1 is SGHTS and CDR2 is YDEGEE. The CDR3 DNA reads as TGTGCCAGCAGCTCGGACAGGGGTAACAATCAGCCCCAGCATTTT. Its protein is CASSSDRGNNQPQHF.